The 10 T cell receptor beta chains below all came from one sample that was sequenced in a study of cytomegalovirus exposure and HLA in healthy donors. PCR amplification relied on 60 Vbeta primers (plus 13 Jbeta primers). Some clones are missing from TCRdb's copy, which holds only in-frame ones; the method was immunoSEQ multiplex PCR. The table gives approximately 200,000 clones; the top ten clones make up approximately 0.74% of it. The sample was PBMCs. These receptors were collected from a boy younger than 18 in good health and CMV-seronegative.

The chain links TRBV13 to TRBJ1-2, with 7 nucleotides matching TRBD1. Germline V gene lookup returns CDR1 PRHDT and CDR2 FYEKMQ (reference sequence). The V segment lost 4 bases and the J segment 4 bases; nucleotides outside the gene matches: 6. The CDR3 length is 14 residues. CDR3 sequence reads: CASSSNRGGYGYTF. The CDR3 DNA sequence: TGTGCCAGCAGCTCGAACAGGGGTGGCTATGGCTACACCTTC.

The chain links TRBV7-2 to TRBJ2-2; TRBD1 agrees at 9 bases. V trimming: 5 bases; J trimming: 3 bases; junction bases outside the gene matches: 4. The CDR3 consists of 15 residues. Per germline, CDR1 SGHTA and CDR2 FQGNSA. Here the CDR3 reads CASSLRTGDTGELFF. The CDR3 coding sequence is TGTGCCAGCAGCCTGAGGACAGGGGACACCGGGGAGCTGTTTTTT.

The chain recombines TRBV27 with TRBJ2-1; 10 nucleotides align to TRBD1. With V trimmed by 1 base and J by 6 bases, 9 bases remained unmatched. The CDR3 extends over 17 amino acids. Germline V gene lookup returns CDR1 MNHEY and CDR2 SMNVEV (reference sequence). The CDR3 DNA is TGTGCCAGCAGTTTATTTGACAGGGGGCCGCTGACCAATGAGCAGTTCTTC. It yields the protein CASSLFDRGPLTNEQFF.

The rearrangement links TRBV7-9 to TRBJ1-4, with 9 bases fitting TRBD1. The CDR3 contains 13 residues. From germline, CDR1 is SEHNR and CDR2 FQNEAQ (reference sequence). J lost 10 bases, V lost 8 bases, and 8 bases had no gene match. CDR3 in DNA: TGTGCCAGCGAGGGGACAGGGCATGGAAAACTGTTTTTT. This encodes CASEGTGHGKLFF.

The chain recombines TRBV30 with TRBJ1-2; 11 bases fit TRBD1. Germline V gives CDR1 GTSNPN, CDR2 SVGIG (reference sequence). This CDR3 has 14 residues. Trimming at V came to 2 bases and at J to 7 bases, leaving 6 bases not matched to a gene. This CDR3 is CAWSFRDRGSGYTF. The CDR3 nucleotides read TGTGCCTGGAGTTTCCGGGACAGGGGGAGTGGCTACACCTTC.

The chain is built from TRBV13 and TRBJ2-5; 15 bases line up with TRBD2. The junction had 5 bases not matched to a gene; V was cut back by 4 bases and J by 5 bases. Germline values: CDR1 PRHDT, CDR2 FYEKMQ (reference sequence). The CDR3 runs to 16 residues. DNA of the CDR3: TGTGCCAGCAGCTCAGGACTAGCGGGGGGGCCTGAGACCCAGTACTTC. It is translated as CASSSGLAGGPETQYF. Looking up the rest from reference TRBV13 and TRBJ2-5 gives the full variable domain: AAGVIQSPRHLIKEKRETATLKCYPIPRHDTVYWYQQGPGQDPQFLISFYEKMQSDKGSIPDRFSAQQFSDYHSELNMSSLELGDSALYFCASSSGLAGGPETQYFGPGTRLLVL.

As regards this clone: Different DNA sequences within this sample yield the same CDR3. This chain connects TRBV19 to TRBJ1-1; 8 nucleotides align to TRBD1. CDR1 is LNHDA, CDR2 SQIVND, per germline (reference sequence). The CDR3 is 13 amino acids. With 6 bases clipped from V and 4 bases from J, the junction kept 4 bases outside the gene matches. The CDR3 is CASSSTGGTEAFF. The CDR3 nucleotides are TGTGCCAGTAGCTCCACAGGGGGCACTGAAGCTTTCTTT.

The chain joins TRBV19 to TRBJ1-1, with D possibly matching TRBD1 (5 bases). CDR1 is LNHDA and CDR2 is SQIVND in the germline V gene (reference sequence). The CDR3 is made up of 15 amino acids. With 3 bases removed from V and 8 bases from J, the gap between germline ends came to 19 bases. The CDR3 here is CASSINQGAEQEAFF. CDR3 sequence (DNA): TGTGCCAGTAGTATCAACCAAGGGGCCGAACAAGAAGCTTTCTTT.

CDR3 coding DNA: TGTGCCAGCAGTTACTCGAGTACAGGGGAGGATACGCAGTATTTT. It yields the protein CASSYSSTGEDTQYF. This chain joins TRBV6-6 and TRBJ2-3; the match to TRBD1 covers 7 bases. Germline CDR1 reads MNHNY; CDR2 reads SVGAGI (reference sequence). This CDR3 contains 15 residues. The V segment lost 0 bases and the J segment 6 bases; nucleotides outside the gene matches: 6.

The V call is TRBV4-2, the J call TRBJ1-4, with no clear D. This CDR3 comprises 14 residues. Trimming removed 3 bases from V and 7 bases from J, with 12 bases in between. CDR1 and CDR2 (germline): LGHNA, YNFKEQ. The DNA of the CDR3 is TGTGCCAGCAGCCAGAGGGTTGAAGGTGAAAAACTGTTTTTT. Translated: CASSQRVEGEKLFF.